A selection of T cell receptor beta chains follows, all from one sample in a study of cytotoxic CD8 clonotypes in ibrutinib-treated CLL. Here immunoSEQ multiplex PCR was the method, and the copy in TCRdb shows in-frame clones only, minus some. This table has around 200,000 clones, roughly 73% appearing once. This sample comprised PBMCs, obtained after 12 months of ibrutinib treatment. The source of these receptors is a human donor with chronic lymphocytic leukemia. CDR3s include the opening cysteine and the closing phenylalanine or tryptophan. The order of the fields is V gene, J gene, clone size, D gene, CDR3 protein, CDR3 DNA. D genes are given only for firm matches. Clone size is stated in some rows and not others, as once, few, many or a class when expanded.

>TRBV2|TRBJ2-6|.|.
CASSPDRRSGANVLTF
TGTGCCAGCAGCCCGGACAGACGATCTGGGGCCAACGTCCTGACTTTC
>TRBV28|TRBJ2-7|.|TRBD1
CASKGASDSYEQYF
TGTGCCAGCAAGGGGGCGAGTGACTCCTACGAGCAGTACTTC
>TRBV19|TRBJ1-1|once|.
CASTPLGVGTEAFF
TGTGCCAGTACCCCTCTAGGGGTCGGCACTGAAGCTTTCTTT
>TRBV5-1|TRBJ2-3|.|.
CASSFGSTSTDTQYF
TGCGCCAGCAGCTTTGGGTCTACTAGCACAGATACGCAGTATTTT
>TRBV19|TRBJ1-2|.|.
CASKGGTYGYTF
TGTGCCAGTAAAGGGGGGACCTATGGCTACACCTTC
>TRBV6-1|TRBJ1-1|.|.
CAGSTKMNTEAFF
TGTGCCGGGAGCACGAAGATGAACACTGAAGCTTTCTTT
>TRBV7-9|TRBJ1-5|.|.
CASSLASENQPQHF
TGTGCCAGCAGCTTAGCGTCAGAAAATCAGCCCCAGCATTTT
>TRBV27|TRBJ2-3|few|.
CASSLSILVSDTQYF
TGTGCCAGCAGTTTATCGATTTTGGTTTCCGATACGCAGTATTTT
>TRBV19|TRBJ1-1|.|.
CASRLNTEAFF
TGTGCCAGTAGACTAAACACTGAAGCTTTCTTT
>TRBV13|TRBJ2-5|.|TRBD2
CASSLSRTSQETQYF
TGTGCCAGCAGCTTATCTCGGACTAGCCAAGAGACCCAGTACTTC
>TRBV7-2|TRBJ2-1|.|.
CASTPLILITRDGYNEQFF
TGTGCCAGCACCCCCCTAATCCTTATAACACGTGATGGGTACAATGAGCAGTTCTTC
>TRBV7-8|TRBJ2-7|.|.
CASSLQMSYEQYF
TGTGCCAGCAGCTTACAGATGTCGTACGAGCAGTACTTC
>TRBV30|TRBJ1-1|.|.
CAWSVRRNTEAFF
TGTGCCTGGAGTGTAAGGAGGAACACTGAAGCTTTCTTT
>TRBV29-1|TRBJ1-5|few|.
CSVLLAISNQPQHF
TGCAGCGTCCTTTTGGCCATTAGCAATCAGCCCCAGCATTTT
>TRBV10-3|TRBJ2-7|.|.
CAISGSKGYEQYF
TGTGCCATCAGCGGATCCAAGGGTTACGAGCAGTACTTC
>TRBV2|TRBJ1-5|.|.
CASSDQRGNQPQHF
TGTGCCAGCAGTGATCAAAGAGGGAATCAGCCCCAGCATTTT
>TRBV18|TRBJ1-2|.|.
CASSPSSLGDYTF
TGTGCCAGCTCTCCATCTTCCCTTGGAGACTACACCTTC
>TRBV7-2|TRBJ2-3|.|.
CASSPLKGTSSLADTQYF
TGTGCCAGCAGCCCGCTGAAGGGAACCAGCTCTTTGGCAGATACGCAGTATTTT
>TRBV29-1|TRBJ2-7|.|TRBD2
CSAGGTSGRAYEQYF
TGCAGCGCTGGGGGTACTAGCGGGAGAGCTTACGAGCAGTACTTC
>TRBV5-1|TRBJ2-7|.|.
CASRRMQAGLSEQYF
TGCGCCAGCAGACGTATGCAGGCGGGGCTTAGTGAGCAGTACTTC
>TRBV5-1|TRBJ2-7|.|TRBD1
CASSTGDQTYEQYF
TGCGCCAGCAGCACAGGGGACCAGACCTACGAGCAGTACTTC
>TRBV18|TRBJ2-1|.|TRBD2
CASSFRLAGGSSYNEQFF
TGTGCCAGCTCATTCCGACTAGCGGGAGGGAGCTCCTACAATGAGCAGTTCTTC
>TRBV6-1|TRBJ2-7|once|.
CASSEAHRSIRSYEQYF
TGTGCCAGCAGTGAAGCGCACCGGTCAATCAGGTCCTACGAGCAGTACTTC
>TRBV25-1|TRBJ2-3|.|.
CASRGKTSTDTQYF
TGTGCCAGCAGAGGTAAGACCAGCACAGATACGCAGTATTTT
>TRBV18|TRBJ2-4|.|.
CASSPNLAKNIQYF
TGTGCCAGCTCACCAAACTTAGCCAAAAACATTCAGTACTTC
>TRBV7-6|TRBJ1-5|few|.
CASPLGSFGTVNNYSNQPQHF
TGTGCCAGCCCATTAGGGTCCTTTGGCACCGTTAACAATTATAGCAATCAGCCCCAGCATTTT
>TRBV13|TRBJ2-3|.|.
CASSGRTGSTDTQYF
TGTGCCAGCAGCGGCCGGACGGGTAGCACAGATACGCAGTATTTT
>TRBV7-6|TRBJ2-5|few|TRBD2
CASSLVGRGGLFETQYF
TGTGCCAGCAGCTTAGTAGGCCGGGGGGGGCTGTTTGAGACCCAGTACTTC
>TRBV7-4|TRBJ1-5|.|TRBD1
CASSFAGGGNQPQHF
TGTGCCAGCAGCTTTGCAGGGGGAGGCAATCAGCCCCAGCATTTT
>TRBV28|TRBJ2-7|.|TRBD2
CASSALAVHGQYF
TGTGCCAGCAGTGCCCTAGCGGTCCACGGGCAGTACTTC
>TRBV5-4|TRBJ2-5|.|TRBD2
CASSRTSGGQETQYF
TGTGCCAGCAGCCGGACTAGCGGGGGGCAAGAGACCCAGTACTTC
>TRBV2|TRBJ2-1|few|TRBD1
CASRLDRGDFF
TGTGCCAGCAGGCTAGACAGGGGGGATTTCTTC
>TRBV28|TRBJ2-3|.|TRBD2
CASSAPGLAGDTQYF
TGTGCCAGCAGCGCCCCGGGACTAGCGGGAGATACGCAGTATTTT
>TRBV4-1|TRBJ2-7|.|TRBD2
CASSRSGGGRSYEQYF
TGCGCCAGCAGCCGATCCGGCGGCGGGAGATCCTACGAGCAGTACTTC
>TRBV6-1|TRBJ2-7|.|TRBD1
CASSRDSYEQYF
TGTGCCAGCAGTCGGGACAGCTACGAGCAGTACTTC
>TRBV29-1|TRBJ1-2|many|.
CSVVGDGHGYTF
TGCAGCGTTGTCGGGGACGGCCATGGCTACACCTTC
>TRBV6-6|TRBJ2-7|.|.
CASSYSTGANYF
TGTGCCAGCAGTTACTCGACGGGGGCCAACTACTTC
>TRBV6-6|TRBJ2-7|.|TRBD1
CASTTGTGFPNEQYF
TGTGCCAGCACAACCGGGACAGGGTTTCCCAACGAGCAGTACTTC